This entry describes one T cell receptor beta chain. Its antigen is undetermined. This entry comes from a study of vaccination and CD4 T cells after COVID-19. Treatment meaning: approximately nine-day PBMC culture with coronavirus spike peptide pools or control peptides (ViraFEST assay). The unexposed donor provided CD4+ T cells, which were taken before the COVID-19 pandemic (2011-2018). V was pared by 6 bases and J by 5 bases, with 17 bases between. The CDR3 is made up of 15 amino acids. From germline, CDR1 is MDHEN and CDR2 SYDVKM. The Oncomine TCR Beta short-read assay was applied to DNA of cultured CD4+ T cells. TCRdb used MiXCR to reprocess the PCR reads, holding one entry per CDR3 protein. The sample lists more than 6,500 distinct CDR3 sequences, roughly 50% occurring once.

The sample comprised CD4+ T cells from blood, cultured in vitro. This clonotype originated in a human donor in good health. The chain links TRBV28 to TRBJ1-5; D possibly corresponds to TRBD1 (5 bases). The CDR3 reads CASSPLSGGDQPQHF. The CDR3 bases are TGTGCCAGCAGCCCTTTGTCGGGAGGGGATCAGCCCCAGCATTTT.